These T cell receptor beta chains were read from a single sample in a study of blood T cell repertoires in COVID-19. Some clones are missing from TCRdb's copy, which holds only in-frame ones; the method was immunoSEQ multiplex PCR. The table records approximately 350,000 clones, 65% to 90% of them present only once. The source material was peripheral blood. These receptors were obtained from a woman in her sixties or seventies with COVID-19, enrolled during active disease. CDR3s include the opening cysteine and the closing phenylalanine or tryptophan. D genes are given only for firm matches. The listing skips clone size in some rows; elsewhere it reads once, few, many or a size class.

.,TRBV7-9,.,TRBJ2-7,TGTGCCAGCAGCTCATACCTTGCGGCAGGGGCTCCCTACGAGCAGTACTTC,CASSSYLAAGAPYEQYF
.,TRBV2,.,TRBJ2-7,TGTGCCAGCAGTGATCTACGTAGCTACGAGCAGTACTTC,CASSDLRSYEQYF
.,TRBV7-6,.,TRBJ1-1,TGTGCCAGCAGCTTAGGCAGGGTGGGCGGGGGTGAAGCTTTCTTT,CASSLGRVGGGEAFF
.,TRBV5-1,.,TRBJ1-2,TGCGCCAGCAGCTTGGTGGCAGGGGCGGATGGCTACACCTTC,CASSLVAGADGYTF
.,TRBV28,.,TRBJ1-1,TGTGCCAGCAGTTCGACAGGTACAGGCACTGAAGCTTTCTTT,CASSSTGTGTEAFF
.,TRBV9,TRBD2,TRBJ2-1,TGTGCCAGCAGTAGAGGGACTAGCGGGGGGAACAATGAGCAGTTCTTC,CASSRGTSGGNNEQFF
.,TRBV5-1,TRBD1,TRBJ2-3,TGCGCCAGCAGCTCAGGGACAGGGACAGATACGCAGTATTTT,CASSSGTGTDTQYF
.,TRBV3-1/TRBV3-2,.,TRBJ2-7,TGTGCCAGCAGCCCCTCACGGAGCTCCTACGAGCAGTACTTC,CASSPSRSSYEQYF
.,TRBV30,TRBD1,TRBJ2-2,TGTGCCTGGAGGGGCCAGGGGGCAGGCGGGGAGCTGTTTTTT,CAWRGQGAGGELFF
.,TRBV30,TRBD2,TRBJ2-7,TGTGCCTGGAGTGTGCAATTAGCGGGGACCTACGAGCAGTACTTC,CAWSVQLAGTYEQYF
many,TRBV4-2,.,TRBJ2-2,TGTGCCAGCAGCCAAGAGGAGGGGAGCACCGGGGAGCTGTTTTTT,CASSQEEGSTGELFF
once,TRBV5-5,.,TRBJ1-5,TGTGCCAGCAGCTTGGTTGTAGGGGGGGATAGCAATCAGCCCCAGCATTTT,CASSLVVGGDSNQPQHF
.,TRBV27,TRBD1,TRBJ2-1,TGTGCCAGCAGTCAAAAAGTGGGACAGCTATACAATGAGCAGTTCTTC,CASSQKVGQLYNEQFF
.,TRBV7-2,.,TRBJ1-2,TGTGCCAGCAGCTTATCTGGACACTACTATGGCTACACCTTC,CASSLSGHYYGYTF
.,TRBV21-1,.,TRBJ2-1,TGTGCCAGCACCCGACGTAGGCCTAGCGGGCAAAACAATGAGCAGTTCTTC,CASTRRRPSGQNNEQFF
once,TRBV5-1,.,TRBJ2-5,TGCGCCAGCAGCTACAGGGAGGGTGAGACCCAGTACTTC,CASSYREGETQYF
.,TRBV7-2,.,TRBJ1-6,TGTGCCAGCAGCCCCCAGGCTTATTCACCCCTCCACTTT,CASSPQAYSPLHF
.,TRBV30,.,TRBJ2-1,TGTGCCTGGGAAAGGAGTGGGCAGGGCAATGAGCAGTTCTTC,CAWERSGQGNEQFF
.,TRBV10-3,TRBD2,TRBJ2-1,TGTGCCACCGGCCTTAGCGGGGGGGCCGGCAATGAGCAGTTCTTC,CATGLSGGAGNEQFF
.,TRBV30,.,TRBJ1-4,TGTGCTCGGGCAGGGGTTGAGAGGGAAAAACTGTTTTTT,CARAGVEREKLFF